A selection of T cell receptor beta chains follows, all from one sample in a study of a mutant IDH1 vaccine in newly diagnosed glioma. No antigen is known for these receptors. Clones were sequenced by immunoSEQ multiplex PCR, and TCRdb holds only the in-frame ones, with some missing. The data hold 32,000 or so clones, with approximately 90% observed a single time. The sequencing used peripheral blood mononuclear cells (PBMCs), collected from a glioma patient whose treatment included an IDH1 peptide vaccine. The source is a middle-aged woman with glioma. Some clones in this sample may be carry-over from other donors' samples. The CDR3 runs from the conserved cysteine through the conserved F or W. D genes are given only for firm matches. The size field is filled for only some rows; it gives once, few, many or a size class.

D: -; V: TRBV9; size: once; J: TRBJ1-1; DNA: TGTGCCAGCAGCGTAGGGATGAACACTGAAGCTTTCTTT; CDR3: CASSVGMNTEAFF
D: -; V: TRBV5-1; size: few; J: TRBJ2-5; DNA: TGCGCCAGCAGCTTGTTAACGGATCAAGAGACCCAGTACTTC; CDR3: CASSLLTDQETQYF
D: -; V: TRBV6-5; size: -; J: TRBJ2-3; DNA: TGTGCCAGCAGTTACTACGGCACAGATACGCAGTATTTT; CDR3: CASSYYGTDTQYF
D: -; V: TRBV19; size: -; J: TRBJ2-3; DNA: TGTGCCAGTAGCTTAAGGGGGAACATACTCACAGATACGCAGTATTTT; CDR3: CASSLRGNILTDTQYF
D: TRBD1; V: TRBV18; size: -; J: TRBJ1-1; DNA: TGTGCCAGCTCACCACCGGCCGGGACAGACAAGGATTGGCAAGCTTTCTTT; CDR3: CASSPPAGTDKDWQAFF
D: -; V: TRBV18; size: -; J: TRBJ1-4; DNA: TGTGCCAGCTCACCACGTGATGCGGGGGGAACTAATGAAAAACTGTTTTTT; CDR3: CASSPRDAGGTNEKLFF
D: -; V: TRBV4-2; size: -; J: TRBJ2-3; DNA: TGTGCCAGCAGCGAGGCTGAGGGATACACAGATACGCAGTATTTT; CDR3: CASSEAEGYTDTQYF
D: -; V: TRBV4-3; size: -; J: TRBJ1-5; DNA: TGCGCCAGCAGCCAAGGGAATCAGGGGATTCAGCCCCAGCATTTT; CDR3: CASSQGNQGIQPQHF
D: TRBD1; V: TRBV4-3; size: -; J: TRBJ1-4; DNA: TGCGCCAGCAGCCACGCCGGTGGGACAGGCTATGATGAAAAACTGTTTTTT; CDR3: CASSHAGGTGYDEKLFF
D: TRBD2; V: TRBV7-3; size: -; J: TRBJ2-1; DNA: TGTGCCAGCAGCTTAACTAGCGGGAACTACAATGAGCAGTTCTTC; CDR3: CASSLTSGNYNEQFF
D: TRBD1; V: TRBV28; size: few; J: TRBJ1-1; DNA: TGTGCCAGCAGTTCGACAGGGCCTGGGGCTTTCTTT; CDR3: CASSSTGPGAFF
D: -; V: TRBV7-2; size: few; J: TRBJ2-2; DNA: TGTGCCAGCAGCCTAGCCGATGCTCTGTCCAGGCCAGGCCGGCACGGGGAGCTGTTTTTT; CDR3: CASSLADALSRPGRHGELFF
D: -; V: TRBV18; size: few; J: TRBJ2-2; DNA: TGTGCCAGCTCACCCTCTCTGGCGGCGAACACCGGGGAGCTGTTTTTT; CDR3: CASSPSLAANTGELFF
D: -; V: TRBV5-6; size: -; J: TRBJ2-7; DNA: TGTGCCAGCAGCTTGGCCTCGATGGGCAGGGTTTACGAGCAGTACTTC; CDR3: CASSLASMGRVYEQYF
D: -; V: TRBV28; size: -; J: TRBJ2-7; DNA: TGTGCCGGCGGACGGGGGAACCACGAGCAGTACTTC; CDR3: CAGGRGNHEQYF
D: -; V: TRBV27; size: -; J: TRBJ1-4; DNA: TGTGCCAGCAGTTCGGAGGCCGTTAATGAAAAACTGTTTTTT; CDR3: CASSSEAVNEKLFF
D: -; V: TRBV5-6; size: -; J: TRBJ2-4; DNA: TGTGCCAGCAGCTTGGAGGTTGCCCTGGGAAATGCCAAAAACATTCAGTACTTC; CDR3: CASSLEVALGNAKNIQYF
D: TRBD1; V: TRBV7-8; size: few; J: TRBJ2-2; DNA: TGTGCCAGCAGCTTACGGCAGGGGGCGCGGGCGAACACCGGGGAGCTGTTTTTT; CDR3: CASSLRQGARANTGELFF
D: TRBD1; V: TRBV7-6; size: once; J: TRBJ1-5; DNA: TGTGCCAGCAGCTTAGAGGTCACAGGGGCCCCCTGGTCGGGCAATCAGCCCCAGCATTTT; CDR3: CASSLEVTGAPWSGNQPQHF
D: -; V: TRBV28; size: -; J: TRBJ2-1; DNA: TGTGCCAGCAGTTTTCCCTCGGATGAGCAGTTCTTC; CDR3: CASSFPSDEQFF
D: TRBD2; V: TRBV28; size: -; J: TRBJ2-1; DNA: TGTGCCAGCAGTTTATCGGGACTAGCGGGAGTCTGGAATGAGCAGTTCTTC; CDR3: CASSLSGLAGVWNEQFF
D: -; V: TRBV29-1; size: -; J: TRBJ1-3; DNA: TGCAGCGTCGCGACAGCCTTCTCTGGAAACACCATATATTTT; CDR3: CSVATAFSGNTIYF
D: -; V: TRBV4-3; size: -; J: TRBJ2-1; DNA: TGCGCCAGCAGCCAAGATAGTACGAGTGAGCAGTTCTTC; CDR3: CASSQDSTSEQFF
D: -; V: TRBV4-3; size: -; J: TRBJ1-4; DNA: TGCGCCAGCAGCCAAGATTTATTAGGGGATAACGAAAAACTGTTTTTT; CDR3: CASSQDLLGDNEKLFF
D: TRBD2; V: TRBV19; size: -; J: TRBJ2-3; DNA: TGTGCCAGTAGGACTAGCGGGAGCACAGATACGCAGTATTTT; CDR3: CASRTSGSTDTQYF
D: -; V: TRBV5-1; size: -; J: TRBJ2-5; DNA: TGCGCCAGCAGCTTGGACAATCAAGAGACCCAGTACTTC; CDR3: CASSLDNQETQYF
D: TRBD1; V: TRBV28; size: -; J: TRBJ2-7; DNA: TGTGCCAGCCTGCCTGGGGGGACAGGGAATATTCTTTACTACGAGCAGTACTTC; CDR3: CASLPGGTGNILYYEQYF
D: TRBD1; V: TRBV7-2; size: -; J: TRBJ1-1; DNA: TGTGCCAGCAGCTCACAGGGGGCGGAGAACACTGAAGCTTTCTTT; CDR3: CASSSQGAENTEAFF
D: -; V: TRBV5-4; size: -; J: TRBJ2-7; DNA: TGTGCCAGCAGCTTGGTGGAGAGCGGTACGTCGCAGTACTTC; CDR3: CASSLVESGTSQYF
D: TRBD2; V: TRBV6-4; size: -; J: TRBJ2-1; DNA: TGTGCCAGCAGTGAGCTAGCGGGAGGGGTTGAGCAGTTCTTC; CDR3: CASSELAGGVEQFF
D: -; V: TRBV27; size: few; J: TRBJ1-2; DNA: TGTGCCAGCAGTTTTTCATCGTTGGGCTATGGCTACACCTTC; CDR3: CASSFSSLGYGYTF
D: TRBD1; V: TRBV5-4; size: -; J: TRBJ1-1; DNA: TGTGCCAGCAGCTTGGGGACAGGGGGGAACACTGAAGCTTTCTTT; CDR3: CASSLGTGGNTEAFF
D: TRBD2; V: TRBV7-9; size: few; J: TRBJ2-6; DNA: TGTGCCAGCAGCCTCGCTGGCGGGAGAGCTGGGGCCAACGTCCTGACTTTC; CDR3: CASSLAGGRAGANVLTF
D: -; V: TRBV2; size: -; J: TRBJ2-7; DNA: TGTGCCAGCAGGAGGGACACCTCCTACGAGCAGTACTTC; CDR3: CASRRDTSYEQYF